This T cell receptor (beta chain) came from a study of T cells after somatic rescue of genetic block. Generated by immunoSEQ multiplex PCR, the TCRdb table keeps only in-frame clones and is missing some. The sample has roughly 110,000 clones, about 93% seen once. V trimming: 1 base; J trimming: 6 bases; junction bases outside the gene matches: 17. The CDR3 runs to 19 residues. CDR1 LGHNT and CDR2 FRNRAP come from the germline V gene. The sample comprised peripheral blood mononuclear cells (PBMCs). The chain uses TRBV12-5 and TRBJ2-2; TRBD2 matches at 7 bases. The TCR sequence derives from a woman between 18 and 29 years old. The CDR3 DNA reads TGTGCTAGTGGTTTGGGGTGGGACTATAAGGCAAACCTTCCCGGGGAGCTGTTTTTT. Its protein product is CASGLGWDYKANLPGELFF. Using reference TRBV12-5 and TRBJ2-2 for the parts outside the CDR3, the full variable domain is DARVTQTPRHKVTEMGQEVTMRCQPILGHNTVFWYRQTMMQGLELLAYFRNRAPLDDSGMPKDRFSAEMPDATLATLKIQPSEPRDSAVYFCASGLGWDYKANLPGELFFGEGSRLTVL.